This TCR beta chain was retrieved from a study of shared clonotypes between healthy human individuals. Study-level information: Those who served as donors were a couple of women and a few men between the ages of 18 and 49.

Notes on the study in general: How much donors shared clonotypes was expected to be affected by sequencing depth. Clonotypes shared by all four sorted-subset donors had higher generation probabilities than non-shared clonotypes. Naive subsets generally exceeded memory subsets in estimated richness.

A note on this clone: Its antigen is undetermined.

Only in-frame clones appear in the TCRdb table, and some are missing; sequencing was by immunoSEQ multiplex PCR. This table holds around 1.9 million clones, 90% to 95% found once. V was cut by 5 bases and J by 3 bases, with 14 bases left in between. CDR3 length: 13 residues. CDR1 and CDR2 (germline): SQVTM, ANQGSEA. The naive CD8 population came from CD45RO-negative cells selected for CCR7, without terminally differentiated effector memory CD45RA+ cells. The J gene is TRBJ2-7, the V gene TRBV29-1; D possibly corresponds to TRBD1 (7 bases). Sample: naive CD8+ T cells from PBMCs. The clonotype was recovered from a man between 18 and 35 years old in good health. Some clones in this sample may be carry-over from other donors' samples. CDR3 sequence (DNA): TGCAGCGTTAGGGCGGGACAGATCTACGAGCAGTACTTC. As protein: CSVRAGQIYEQYF.